This entry is about one T cell receptor beta chain. Antigen unknown. With constant-segment primers, 5'RACE yielded cDNA libraries of TCR alpha and TCR beta that carried sample barcodes and UMIs. TCRdb ran MiXCR on the 5' RACE reads and lists one entry per CDR3 protein. The sample consists of under 300,000 distinct CDR3 sequences, about 16% of them appearing once. The sample originates from a study of T-cell memory formation after mild COVID-19. Notes on the study in general: Day 15 to 85 contractors were CD4/CD8 balanced; later expanders leaned CD4+. Memory from before infection featured some responding clones, which suggests cross-reactive memory joined. Clones which contracted sat mainly in CM and EM if CD4+, and in EMRA if CD8+.

This CDR3 spans 17 amino acids. Germline V gene lookup returns CDR1 SGHNT and CDR2 YYREEE (reference sequence). Trimming at V came to 6 bases and at J to 2 bases, leaving 12 bases not matched to a gene. Sequenced: PBMCs or a T cell subset sorted from them (not recorded which). The origin of this receptor is a man aged 18 to 30 who had mild COVID-19 (a few samples of this study predate the infection). Cell type and time point are not known. The V and J genes are TRBV5-4 and TRBJ2-2; TRBD1 agrees at 8 bases. CDR3 amino acids: CASTGPGTGSNTGELFF. The CDR3 DNA reads as TGTGCCAGCACTGGCCCCGGGACAGGAAGTAACACCGGGGAGCTGTTTTTT.